One and the same sample provided the 16 T cell receptor beta chains below, sequenced in a study of blood T cells in healthy people across ages. A second PCR, run for roughly 7 to 11 cycles, used a sample-barcoded 5' primer plus a J-beta primer mix. TCRdb re-analysed the 5' RACE reads in MiXCR, keeping a single row per CDR3 protein. The sample consists of 1.5 million to 2 million distinct CDR3 sequences, roughly 30% of them appearing once. The sequenced material came from blood. The receptor set was obtained from a woman in her thirties in good health.

This clonotype was detected a few times. The gene calls are TRBV20-1 and TRBJ2-7; D call uncertain. Between the trimmed V and J ends, which lost 4 bases and 7 bases, there was a span of 11 bases. The CDR3 length is 11 residues. Germline CDR1 and CDR2: DFQATT and SNEGSKA (reference sequence). CDR3 nucleotides: TGCAGTGCTACCCGGGCCGGGGAGCAGTACTTC. This translates into CSATRAGEQYF.

This clonotype was counted a single time. The chain joins TRBV11-2 to TRBJ2-3, with 9 bases lining up with TRBD2. The CDR3 contains 17 residues. Germline CDR1 SGHAT, CDR2 FQNNGV. V lost 1 base to trimming and J lost 8 bases; unmatched junction nucleotides: 13. This chain's CDR3 is CASSLVIGGGAVGTQYF. CDR3 DNA: TGTGCCAGCAGCTTAGTAATCGGCGGGGGGGCAGTGGGTACGCAGTATTTT. The full variable domain, with the rest looked up from reference TRBV11-2 and TRBJ2-3, is EAGVAQSPRYKIIEKRQSVAFWCNPISGHATLYWYQQILGQGPKLLIQFQNNGVVDDSQLPKDRFSAERLKGVDSTLKIQPAKLEDSAVYLCASSLVIGGGAVGTQYFGPGTRLTVL.

Concerning this clonotype: The conserved phenylalanine or tryptophan is not found at the CDR3 terminus, so this likely reflects a read error. The chain uses TRBV12-3 or TRBV12-4 and TRBJ2-5, with D possibly being TRBD2 (6 bases). The CDR3 is 16 amino acids. Trimming took off 3 bases at V and 1 base at J, with 15 bases between the two ends. This CDR3 is CASSFGAWRGQETQYV. The CDR3 region has the DNA TGTGCCAGCAGTTTTGGGGCCTGGAGGGGCCAAGAGACCCAGTACGTC.

This clonotype was seen ten or more times. The rearrangement uses TRBV29-1 and TRBJ1-1; the D is unclear. Trimming stripped 3 bases from V and 2 bases from J, with 10 bases between. The CDR3 is 13 residues long. CDR1 and CDR2 (germline): SQVTM, ANQGSEA. The CDR3 sequence: CSVEPGGNTEAFF. For the CDR3, the DNA is TGCAGCGTTGAGCCGGGAGGTAACACTGAAGCTTTCTTT.

This clonotype was detected a few times. The rearrangement links TRBV12-3 or TRBV12-4 to TRBJ1-1; TRBD1 agrees at 7 bases. The CDR3 is 13 amino acids. V gave up 7 bases and J gave up 5 bases; unmatched junction bases: 7. CDR3 DNA sequence: TGTGCCAGCAACAGAAGGGGGCTAACTGAAGCTTTCTTT. As protein: CASNRRGLTEAFF.

This clonotype occurred many times. CDR3 amino acids: CSVGGTGDYEQFF. CDR3 in DNA: TGCAGCGTTGGGGGGACAGGGGATTATGAGCAGTTCTTC. The rearrangement uses TRBV29-1 and TRBJ2-1; 10 bases are shared with TRBD1. This CDR3 comprises 13 residues. The J segment lost 8 bases and the V segment lost 4 bases, leaving 5 bases of the junction unmatched. Per the germline V gene, CDR1 is SQVTM and CDR2 is ANQGSEA.

This sequence joins TRBV7-2 and TRBJ2-7; 7 bases are a match to TRBD2. Trimming at V came to 4 bases and at J to 6 bases, leaving 12 bases not matched to a gene. The CDR3 is 15 residues long. Germline assignment: CDR1 SGHTA and CDR2 FQGNSA. The CDR3 is CASSSQWGGYGEQYF. In DNA, the CDR3 is TGTGCCAGCAGCTCCCAATGGGGGGGGTACGGCGAGCAGTACTTC. The full variable domain, completed using reference TRBV7-2 and TRBJ2-7, is GAGVSQSPSNKVTEKGKDVELRCDPISGHTALYWYRQSLGQGLEFLIYFQGNSAPDKSGLPSDRFSAERTGGSVSTLTIQRTQQEDSAVYLCASSSQWGGYGEQYFGPGTRLTVT.

The genes are TRBV4-3 and TRBJ1-1, with D perhaps TRBD1 (6 bases). Deletions cut 0 bases from V and 8 bases from J, with 13 bases between. This CDR3 has 14 amino acids. Germline values: CDR1 LGHNA, CDR2 YSLEER. The DNA for the CDR3 is TGCGCCAGCAGCCAAGAGGGGACACAGGGAGAAGCTTTCTTT. Residues: CASSQEGTQGEAFF.

This clonotype was detected only a few times. J is TRBJ2-3 and V is TRBV27, with TRBD1 matching 7 bases. This CDR3 is 15 amino acids long. V lost 8 bases to trimming and J lost 3 bases; unmatched junction nucleotides: 11. CDR1 and CDR2 from the germline V gene are MNHEY and SMNVEV (reference sequence). CDR3 coding DNA: TGTGCCAGCGCTGACTTCAGGGGGTGGACAGATACGCAGTATTTT. This translates into CASADFRGWTDTQYF.

The chain carries TRBV30 and TRBJ2-1; 8 nucleotides align to TRBD2. This CDR3 has 13 amino acids. Trimming removed 5 bases from V and 9 bases from J; junction bases left unmatched: 9. From germline, CDR1 is GTSNPN and CDR2 SVGIG (reference sequence). Written as DNA, the CDR3 is TGTGCCTGGGGTCAGGATAGCGGGACTGAGCAGTTCTTC. Its protein product is CAWGQDSGTEQFF.

This clonotype has ten or more counts. The chain employs TRBV20-1 and TRBJ2-7; 10 nucleotides agree with TRBD2. Germline CDR1 DFQATT, CDR2 SNEGSKA (reference sequence). The J segment lost 0 bases and the V segment lost 6 bases, leaving 5 bases of the junction unmatched. The CDR3 consists of 14 residues. The DNA for the CDR3 is TGCAGTGCCATTAGCGGGAGGAACTCCTACGAGCAGTACTTC. It yields the protein CSAISGRNSYEQYF.

With respect to this clonotype: Compared with germline, one end of the junction differs, possibly owing to a read error. The gene calls are TRBV7-9 and TRBJ1-1, with 7 bases fitting TRBD1. CDR1 and CDR2 (germline): SEHNR, FQNEAQ (reference sequence). The CDR3 extends over 16 amino acids. The DNA for the CDR3 is TGTGCCAGCAGCCCTCCGAGCAGGGGGGAGAACACCGAAGCTTTCTTT. The encoded protein is CASSPPSRGENTEAFF.

This clonotype has more than one count but fewer than ten. The V call is TRBV28, the J call TRBJ1-4; D possibly corresponds to TRBD1 (5 bases). Deletions cut 3 bases from V and 8 bases from J, with 16 bases between. From germline, CDR1 is MDHEN and CDR2 SYDVKM. The CDR3 extends over 15 amino acids. The CDR3 loop is CASSFIGQGQEKLFF. In nucleotides, the CDR3 is TGTGCCAGCAGTTTCATCGGTCAGGGTCAAGAAAAACTGTTTTTT.

This clonotype was seen only a few times. The CDR3 bases are TGTGCCAGCAGTCCAGCAGGGATCCCCAGCTCCTACGAGCAGTACTTC. This translates into CASSPAGIPSSYEQYF. The J gene is TRBJ2-7, the V gene TRBV28; D might be TRBD1 (5 bases). Per the germline V gene, CDR1 is MDHEN and CDR2 is SYDVKM. V lost 5 bases and J 0 bases, leaving 17 bases between the germline ends. The CDR3 totals 16 residues.

This clonotype was seen more than once but under ten times. The chain uses TRBV27 and TRBJ1-1; no reliable D call. Trimming shortened V by 2 bases and J by 3 bases, and 10 bases separated the two germline ends. This CDR3 has 14 residues. Germline values: CDR1 MNHEY, CDR2 SMNVEV (reference sequence). CDR3 residues: CASSLEFGDTEAFF. CDR3 bases: TGTGCCAGCAGTTTAGAATTCGGGGACACTGAAGCTTTCTTT.

This clonotype was picked up many times. This chain uses TRBV6-5 with TRBJ2-5, with D perhaps assigned TRBD1 or TRBD2 (5 bases each). Germline V CDR1 and CDR2: MNHEY, SVGAGI. Deletions cut 0 bases from V and 0 bases from J, with 8 bases between. The CDR3 consists of 15 residues. The CDR3 protein is CASSYSRGYQETQYF. For the CDR3, the DNA is TGTGCCAGCAGTTACTCTCGGGGCTACCAAGAGACCCAGTACTTC.